This T cell receptor (beta chain) was profiled in a study of cytomegalovirus exposure and HLA in healthy donors. Study in general: It was reported in a later analysis that the approximately 120 validation repertoires used the same platform as the 666 first-cohort repertoires.

Separate from the approximately 720-subject first cohort was the roughly 130-subject validation cohort, to which the donors belonged. Regarding the study as a whole: Both high specificity and high sensitivity reportedly marked the classifier's diagnosis of cytomegalovirus status. Subsequent analysis found a tendency for first-cohort TCR clusters to co-occur within the 95 to 150 validation repertoires.

This clone was seen once. The antigen is undetermined. Between the trimmed V and J ends, which lost 5 bases and 7 bases, there was a span of 12 bases. The germline V gene has CDR1 LNHDA and CDR2 SQIVND (reference sequence). CDR3 length: 14 residues. TCRdb's table, derived via immunoSEQ multiplex PCR, lists solely in-frame clones and lacks some. The table records 95,000 to 150,000 clones, roughly 88% of them present only once. Sequencing input: PBMCs. This TCR was sampled from a woman aged 18-29 years in good health and CMV-seropositive. This sequence joins TRBV19 and TRBJ1-6; D is undetermined. The CDR3 DNA is TGTGCCAGTAGTGGCGGACTTGCAAATTCACCCCTCCACTTT. As protein: CASSGGLANSPLHF.